Following are 27 T cell receptor beta chains from one sample sequenced in a study of CD8 T cells in Susac syndrome. When the RNA was reverse transcribed, random hexamers were used with an input of about 0.45 to 1 ug. TCRdb analysed the immunoSEQ multiplex PCR reads with MiXCR anew, one entry per CDR3 protein. The table has approximately 110,000 distinct CDR3 sequences, around 97% seen once; the top ten hold about 0.095%. The sequenced sample consisted of CD4+ T cells from PBMCs. These receptors were obtained from a human donor in good health.

The chain combines TRBV6-2 or TRBV6-3 with TRBJ2-5; 10 bases match TRBD2. Germline V gene lookup returns CDR1 MNHEY and CDR2 SVGEGT. This CDR3 has 18 amino acids. Trimming took 5 bases from V and 5 from J; bases not matched to a gene: 17. The CDR3 region is CASSPPPLAGNGLETQYF. The CDR3 DNA sequence: TGTGCCAGCAGTCCTCCGCCACTAGCGGGGAATGGTTTGGAGACCCAGTACTTC.

This clonotype came up a few times. DNA for the CDR3: TGCGCCAGCAGCGGTCGGGGGACTTGGTACTTC. Residues: CASSGRGTWYF. The chain carries TRBV5-1 and TRBJ2-7; maybe TRBD2 (6 bases). The CDR3 totals 11 residues. V shed 4 bases and J shed 12 bases, with 14 bases lying between them. Germline V CDR1 and CDR2: SGHRS, YFSETQ.

The chain links TRBV29-1 to TRBJ2-3, with TRBD2 matching over 7 bases. The CDR3 extends over 16 amino acids. Germline CDR1 reads SQVTM; CDR2 reads ANQGSEA. The trim removed 0 bases at V and 4 bases at J, leaving 10 bases unmatched. CDR3 coding DNA: TGCAGCGTTGAAGATTGGTCACTAGCGTCCTCAGATACGCAGTATTTT. Protein sequence: CSVEDWSLASSDTQYF.

CDR3 in amino acids: CATPGTSWDNEQFF. The CDR3 DNA reads as TGTGCCACCCCCGGAACCTCCTGGGACAATGAGCAGTTCTTC. The gene calls are TRBV24-1 and TRBJ2-1, with D unclear. Germline assignment: CDR1 KGHDR and CDR2 SFDVKD. The CDR3 extends over 14 amino acids. Trimming left V 9 bases short and J 5 bases short, with 16 bases between.

This chain uses TRBV30 with TRBJ1-1; no reliable D call. Trimming removed 3 bases from V and 4 bases from J, with 15 bases in between. CDR1 and CDR2 from the germline V gene are GTSNPN and SVGIG (reference sequence). This CDR3 is 14 amino acids long. The CDR3, as DNA: TGTGCCTGGAGCCCGCGATCCCGCGGCACTGAAGCTTTCTTT. It specifies CAWSPRSRGTEAFF.

This chain joins TRBV7-9 and TRBJ2-3; D is unresolved. Trimming removed 4 bases at V and 6 bases at J, with 11 bases between. In germline, CDR1 is SEHNR, CDR2 FQNEAQ (reference sequence). The CDR3 length is 13 residues. The CDR3 loop reads CASSSSYKDTQYF. The DNA for the CDR3 is TGTGCCAGCAGCTCCTCCTACAAGGATACGCAGTATTTT.

The rearrangement uses TRBV10-3 and TRBJ2-5, with no clear D. V lost 3 bases and J 0 bases, leaving 5 bases between the germline ends. The length of the CDR3 is 13 residues. Germline-derived CDR1 and CDR2 are ENHRY and SYGVKD. CDR3 in DNA: TGTGCCATCAGTGAAGTAAACCAAGAGACCCAGTACTTC. Translated, it gives CAISEVNQETQYF.

This chain links TRBV2 with TRBJ2-7; 8 bases line up with TRBD1. With 3 bases clipped from V and 3 bases from J, the junction kept 4 bases outside the gene matches. This CDR3 is built from 14 residues. Germline-derived CDR1 and CDR2 are SNHLY and FYNNEI. CDR3 DNA sequence: TGTGCCAGCAGTGATCAGGGGGCCCGCTACGAGCAGTACTTC. It codes for CASSDQGARYEQYF.

V gene TRBV7-6 combines with J gene TRBJ1-3, with TRBD1 matching over 7 bases. The CDR3 runs to 14 residues. V was clipped by 5 bases and J by 3 bases; unmatched bases: 4. Germline V gene lookup returns CDR1 SGHVS and CDR2 FNYEAQ. The CDR3 DNA reads TGTGCCAGCAGCCCAAACAGGGGTGGAAACACCATATATTTT. Protein product: CASSPNRGGNTIYF.

The table lists this clonotype with a count of one. The V and J genes are TRBV19 and TRBJ1-5, with 9 bases aligning to TRBD1. V trimming: 5 bases; J trimming: 7 bases; junction bases outside the gene matches: 3. Germline V gene sequence: CDR1 LNHDA, CDR2 SQIVND (reference sequence). CDR3 length equals 13 residues. The CDR3 reads CASSRTGVQPQHF. The CDR3 DNA reads as TGTGCCAGTAGTCGGACAGGGGTCCAGCCCCAGCATTTT.

The V and J genes are TRBV18 and TRBJ2-3; TRBD1 might be the D (5 bases). V lost 3 bases and J 3 bases, leaving 13 bases between the germline ends. This CDR3 comprises 15 residues. Germline V gives CDR1 KGHSH, CDR2 LQKENI. This CDR3 reads CASSPPREGTDTQYF. For the CDR3, the DNA is TGTGCCAGCTCACCGCCCAGGGAAGGAACAGATACGCAGTATTTT.

The genes are TRBV12-3 or TRBV12-4 and TRBJ1-5; D is perhaps TRBD1 (5 bases). The V end lost 4 bases, the J end lost 6 bases, and 13 bases lay between the germline ends. There are 14 residues in the CDR3. CDR3 amino acids: CASSSPGERQPQHF. As DNA, the CDR3 is TGTGCCAGCAGTTCCCCGGGGGAGCGTCAGCCCCAGCATTTT.

V and J are TRBV20-1 and TRBJ1-2; 11 nucleotides line up with TRBD1. CDR3 length: 16 residues. J lost 3 bases, V lost 4 bases, and 10 bases had no gene match. Germline CDR1 and CDR2: DFQATT and SNEGSKA (reference sequence). As DNA, the CDR3 is TGCAGTGCTACGGACAGGGGGCGGATGGTGGACTATGGCTACACCTTC. Protein product: CSATDRGRMVDYGYTF.

The chain combines TRBV20-1 with TRBJ2-1, with D possibly being TRBD2 (5 bases). This CDR3 contains 12 residues. In germline, CDR1 is DFQATT, CDR2 SNEGSKA (reference sequence). For the CDR3, the DNA is TGCAGCGCGCGTCTAGCAGCCAATGAGCAGTTCTTC. It yields the protein CSARLAANEQFF.

V is TRBV27 and J is TRBJ2-7; D gene unclear. Looked up from germline, CDR1 is MNHEY and CDR2 is SMNVEV (reference sequence). The length of the CDR3 is 12 residues. The ends were cut back, 8 bases at V and 0 bases at J, with 8 bases in the middle. CDR3 in amino acids: CASGSLSYEQYF. The CDR3 DNA reads as TGTGCCAGCGGATCCCTCTCCTACGAGCAGTACTTC.

The chain couples TRBV7-9 to TRBJ2-5; 7 nucleotides agree with TRBD1. V was pared by 1 base and J by 7 bases, with 18 bases of the junction left unmatched. The germline CDR1 and CDR2 sequences are SEHNR and FQNEAQ (reference sequence). The CDR3 runs to 18 residues. CDR3 nucleotides: TGTGCCAGCAGCTTAGGGACAGGTCCCGTTTTCACAAGAGGGACCCAGTACTTC. Its translation is CASSLGTGPVFTRGTQYF.

The chain links TRBV5-1 to TRBJ2-5, with D hard to call. CDR3 length equals 15 residues. Germline loops: CDR1 SGHRS, CDR2 YFSETQ. V gave up 2 bases and J gave up 5 bases, with 16 bases separating them. In DNA form, the CDR3 reads TGCGCCAGCAGCTTAACGAAACGGATCGAGGAGACCCAGTACTTC. Protein sequence: CASSLTKRIEETQYF.

This chain links TRBV3-1 with TRBJ2-7, with 7 bases identical to TRBD2. This CDR3 has 13 amino acids. The germline V gene encodes CDR1 LGHDT and CDR2 YNNKEL (reference sequence). Trimming cost V 4 bases and J 7 bases; bases outside gene matches: 7. CDR3 protein: CASSLGLGREQYF. CDR3 coding DNA: TGTGCCAGCAGCCTTGGACTAGGAAGGGAGCAGTACTTC.

The chain uses TRBV15 and TRBJ2-5; 9 nucleotides line up with TRBD1. The trim removed 2 bases at V and 4 bases at J, leaving 8 bases unmatched. CDR1 is LNHNV, CDR2 YYDKDF, per germline (reference sequence). The CDR3 sequence is 16 residues long. The CDR3 sequence is CATSRLPGQGGETQYF. The CDR3 DNA reads TGTGCCACCAGCAGATTACCGGGACAGGGCGGAGAGACCCAGTACTTC.

CDR3 sequence: CASSASGRTYEQYF. CDR3 bases: TGTGCCAGCAGCGCCTCCGGGAGAACCTACGAGCAGTACTTC. This chain connects TRBV7-9 to TRBJ2-7; the D gene is possibly TRBD2 (6 bases). CDR3 length: 14 amino acids. The germline gives CDR1 SEHNR, CDR2 FQNEAQ (reference sequence). Trimming took 5 bases from V and 2 from J, leaving 13 bases between them.

The genes are TRBV28 and TRBJ2-5; TRBD1 is a possible D gene (7 bases). This CDR3 spans 16 amino acids. The germline CDR1 and CDR2 sequences are MDHEN and SYDVKM. Between the trimmed V and J ends, which lost 3 bases and 1 base, there was a span of 15 bases. CDR3 region: CASSLSQGGTQETQYF. The CDR3 nucleotides are TGTGCCAGCAGTTTGTCCCAGGGGGGAACCCAAGAGACCCAGTACTTC.

This chain connects TRBV29-1 to TRBJ2-3, with D uncertain. There are 10 residues in the CDR3. Germline CDR1 reads SQVTM; CDR2 reads ANQGSEA. The ends were cut back, 5 bases at V and 6 bases at J, with 6 bases in the middle. CDR3 sequence reads: CSVQEDTQYF. In DNA, the CDR3 is TGCAGCGTTCAGGAGGATACGCAGTATTTT.

The chain recombines TRBV4-2 with TRBJ1-1, with a tentative D call TRBD1 (5 bases). The V and J ends lost 4 bases and 6 bases respectively, with 12 bases between them. Germline-derived CDR1 and CDR2 are LGHNA and YNFKEQ. This CDR3 has 13 amino acids. This CDR3 reads CASSREGTSEAFF. CDR3 nucleotides: TGTGCCAGCAGCCGCGAGGGGACGTCTGAAGCTTTCTTT.

The V and J genes are TRBV2 and TRBJ2-2, with TRBD1 matching over 10 bases. The CDR3 is 15 amino acids. CDR1 is SNHLY, CDR2 FYNNEI, per germline. J lost 5 bases, V lost 5 bases, and 5 bases had no gene match. In nucleotides, the CDR3 is TGTGCCAGCAGTCCCGACAGGGGGCGGACCGGGGAGCTGTTTTTT. Residues: CASSPDRGRTGELFF.

This clonotype was recorded once. The rearrangement joins TRBV12-3 or TRBV12-4 to TRBJ2-5, with D possibly called TRBD1 or TRBD2 (5 bases each). CDR3 size: 16 residues. The V end was cut by 6 bases, the J end by 4 bases, with 21 bases between. The CDR3 DNA reads TGTGCCAGCAGAGTCGAGAGGGGCGCGGCGGGAGAGACCCAGTACTTC. This encodes CASRVERGAAGETQYF.

The rearrangement uses TRBV11-3 and TRBJ2-5; 8 positions match TRBD1. Germline V gene lookup returns CDR1 SGHNT and CDR2 YENEEA. CDR3 length: 14 residues. V dropped 6 bases and J dropped 3; count of bases not matched to a gene: 6. CDR3 sequence reads: CASSRIQGEETQYF. In DNA form, the CDR3 reads TGTGCCAGCAGTCGCATACAGGGGGAAGAGACCCAGTACTTC.

This clonotype was seen just once. The rearrangement links TRBV20-1 to TRBJ2-3; 8 nucleotides align to TRBD1. Per germline, CDR1 DFQATT and CDR2 SNEGSKA (reference sequence). Trimming cost V 4 bases and J 0 bases; bases outside gene matches: 6. The CDR3 is 15 residues long. The CDR3 sequence: CSANDQGASTDTQYF. DNA for the CDR3: TGCAGTGCTAACGACCAGGGGGCCAGCACAGATACGCAGTATTTT.